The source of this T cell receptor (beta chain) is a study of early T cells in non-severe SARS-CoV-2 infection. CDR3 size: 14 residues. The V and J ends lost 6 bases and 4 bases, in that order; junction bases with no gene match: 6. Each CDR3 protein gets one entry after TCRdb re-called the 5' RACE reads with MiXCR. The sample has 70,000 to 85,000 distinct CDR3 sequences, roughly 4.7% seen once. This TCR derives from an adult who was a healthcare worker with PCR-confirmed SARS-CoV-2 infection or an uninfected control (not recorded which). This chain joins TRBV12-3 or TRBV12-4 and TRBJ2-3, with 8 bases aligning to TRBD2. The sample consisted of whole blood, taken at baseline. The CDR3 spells CASSSGLGPDTQYF. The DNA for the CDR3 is TGTGCCAGCAGCTCGGGACTAGGGCCAGATACGCAGTATTTT.